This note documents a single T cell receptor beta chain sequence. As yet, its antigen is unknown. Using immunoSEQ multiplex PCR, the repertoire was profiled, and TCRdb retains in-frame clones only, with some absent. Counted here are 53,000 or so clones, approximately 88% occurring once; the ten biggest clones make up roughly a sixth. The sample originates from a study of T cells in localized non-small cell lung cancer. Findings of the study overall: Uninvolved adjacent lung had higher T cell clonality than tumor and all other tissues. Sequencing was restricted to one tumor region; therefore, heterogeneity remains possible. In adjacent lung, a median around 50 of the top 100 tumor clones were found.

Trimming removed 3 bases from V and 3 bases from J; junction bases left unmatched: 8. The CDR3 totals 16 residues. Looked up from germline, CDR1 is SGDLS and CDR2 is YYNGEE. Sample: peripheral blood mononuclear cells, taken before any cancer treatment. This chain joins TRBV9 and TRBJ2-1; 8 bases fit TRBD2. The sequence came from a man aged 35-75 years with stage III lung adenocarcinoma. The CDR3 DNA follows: TGTGCCAGCAGCGCCCCGGGACTAGGGGACTACAATGAGCAGTTCTTC. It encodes CASSAPGLGDYNEQFF.